The 4 T cell receptor beta chains below come from one sample, sequenced in a study of shared clonotypes between healthy human individuals. Assay used: immunoSEQ multiplex PCR; TCRdb lists only in-frame clones, some missing. Of about 2.4 million clones detected, 90% to 95% appear once; the ten largest clones hold under 0.15%. The material sequenced was naive CD4+ T cells sorted from blood. Subset in this sample: CD45RA+ positively selected. All receptors come from a man aged 18 to 35 in good health.

The chain combines TRBV5-4 with TRBJ2-3, with a tentative D call TRBD2 (6 bases). This CDR3 has 15 amino acids. V lost 1 base and J lost 2, with 11 bases in between. Germline assignment: CDR1 SGHNT and CDR2 YYREEE (reference sequence). DNA for the CDR3: TGTGCCAGCAGCTTGAGTAGCGGATTCACAGATACGCAGTATTTT. Amino acid sequence: CASSLSSGFTDTQYF.

V and J are TRBV5-4 and TRBJ1-1; 7 nucleotides align to TRBD1. The CDR3 has 16 amino acids. The V segment lost 4 bases and the J segment 4 bases; nucleotides outside the gene matches: 13. The germline V gene has CDR1 SGHNT and CDR2 YYREEE (reference sequence). CDR3 sequence reads: CASSMGASTGFTEAFF. CDR3 bases: TGTGCCAGCAGCATGGGGGCTTCGACAGGGTTCACTGAAGCTTTCTTT.

J is TRBJ1-4 and V is TRBV13; D gene uncertain. The CDR3 runs 15 residues. The V and J ends lost 3 bases and 5 bases respectively, with 13 bases between them. The germline V gene has CDR1 PRHDT and CDR2 FYEKMQ (reference sequence). CDR3 protein: CASSFSPPSNEKLFF. CDR3 DNA: TGTGCCAGCAGCTTTTCGCCCCCGTCGAATGAAAAACTGTTTTTT.

The V gene is TRBV7-9, the J gene TRBJ2-1, with 14 bases that match TRBD2. CDR1 is SEHNR and CDR2 is FQNEAQ in the germline V gene (reference sequence). The CDR3 runs 17 residues. The V and J ends lost 0 bases and 8 bases, in that order; junction bases with no gene match: 6. CDR3: CASSLALSTSGRDEQFF. As DNA, the CDR3 is TGTGCCAGCAGCTTAGCGCTTTCGACTAGCGGGAGGGATGAGCAGTTCTTC. The full variable domain, in which reference TRBV7-9 and TRBJ2-1 provide the parts outside the CDR3, is DTGVSQNPRHKITKRGQNVTFRCDPISEHNRLYWYRQTLGQGPEFLTYFQNEAQLEKSRLLSDRFSAERPKGSFSTLEIQRTEQGDSAMYLCASSLALSTSGRDEQFFGPGTRLTVL.